The T cell receptor (beta chain) under discussion was sequenced for a study of shared clonotypes between healthy human individuals (TCRdb year 2020). Looking at the study overall: A couple of women and a few men aged 18 to 49 years were included in the cohort. Leukapheresis yielded between about 0.85 and 10 billion PBMCs per donor. For each donor, CD4 naive and CD4 memory were each run on three plates, CD8 naive on two plates, and CD8 memory on one plate. The study deeply sequenced blood TCR repertoires of five healthy adults to estimate repertoire size and the extent of clonotype sharing between individuals. Different laboratories and diverse techniques were used to prepare libraries and sequence TCR repertoires, to increase sequencing depth and limit assay-specific biases.

Donors were healthy HIV-negative adults with no recently reported acute infections or vaccinations. All donors were Caucasian adults living in Nashville, Tennessee, USA. CD4+ T cells were enriched by magnetic negative selection; naive cells were then positively selected on CD45RA, and the negative fraction formed the memory subset. Blood was collected by leukapheresis, and PBMCs were isolated by Ficoll-Histopaque density gradient centrifugation and then cryopreserved in liquid nitrogen vapor phase. Purity and quantity of every magnetically sorted T cell population were checked by analytical flow cytometry. Genomic DNA was isolated from every sorted fraction and measured by UV absorbance on a Nanodrop 2000c. Remarks on this clone: The target of this receptor is not known. Base qualities are not at hand, and no much larger clone is one base apart.

TCR CDR3 regions were amplified from genomic DNA by multiplex PCR using the deep immunoSEQ assay. Genomic DNA extracted from each cell subset was distributed evenly over all wells of several immunoSEQ 96-well plates, and each plate served as one replicate. Each replicate PCR for sorted subsets received about 210 ng genomic DNA, equal to about 30,000 T cell genomes. The purified libraries were quantified using a Qubit 3.0 fluorometer, sized with a Bioanalyzer 2100, and then quantified again using the KAPA Library Quantification kit. A separate single-read 150-cycle Illumina NextSeq 550 flow cell was used to sequence each immunoSEQ 96-well plate. Under the source paper's analysis protocol: The immunoSEQ output contained only junctional sequences without quality scores, so filtering could not match that applied to full-length reads. Sequences were annotated with PyIR, a Python wrapper for IgBLAST v1.9, and V/J genes and CDR3 were assigned using IMGT germline references. Any read was removed if the V/J assignment was weak (E-value above 1e-6), the CDR3 was missing, or the read contained stop codons, out-of-frame junctions, or ambiguous translated residues. V3J clonotypes were defined as sequences sharing an identical inferred V gene, J gene, and CDR3 amino acid sequence. To compute the percentage overlap between repertoires, the number of shared unique clonotypes was divided by the size of the smaller repertoire. RTK rarefaction, the Chao1 estimator, and Recon v2.1 estimates of unobserved clonotypes were used to assess repertoire richness. For all TCRbeta clonotypes obtained by the gDNA method from several donors, generation probabilities were computed with OLGA. This is the immuneACCESS table as TCRdb keeps it, with only in-frame sequences that have V and J called. A part of the clones is gone; compared with another copy, unresolved V genes explain less than half, and the rest is unexplained. V and J calls and clone size are given by that table; D and trimming were obtained from the DNA. In this sample the table shows roughly 300,000 clones, more than 60% of which occur a single time. Less than 11% of the sample belongs to the ten largest clones.

The CDR3 numbers 14 residues from cysteine through phenylalanine. Only the CDR3 region is kept as DNA, spanning 42 bases read in frame from base 1. Unmatched junction bases come to 5, with V trimmed by 5 bases and J by 7 bases. CDR1 and CDR2, looked up from the germline V gene, are SGHVS and FNYEAQ. The paper as a whole reports these results and caveats: The genetic and exposure-history diversity represented was limited by the small number of donors. Clonotypes shared by all four sorted-subset donors showed higher generation probabilities than non-shared clonotypes. Pairwise subsampling led to the expectation that sequencing depth would affect the degree of clonotype sharing among donors. Even with the large sequencing depth, rarefaction of the sorted-subset datasets indicated that sequencing was incomplete. Across four donors, roughly 5.1% of naive CD4, 3% to 4% of naive CD8, 2.3% of memory CD4, and approximately 0.42% of memory CD8 clonotypes were shared. Naive subsets generally had larger estimated clonotype richness than memory subsets. Sampling was limited to blood, and TCR repertoires in tissue likely differ from TCR repertoires in blood.

The V gene is TRBV7-6 and the J gene is TRBJ1-4, with 9 central nucleotides matching TRBD1. The sequenced material came from memory CD4+ T cells sorted from blood. The intended sense of this specimen's cell subset or site label: CD45RA-negative fraction. The sequence was collected from a man in his thirties or forties in good health. The CDR3 protein sequence reads: CASSPGTGTEKLFF. The base sequence is TGTGCCAGCAGCCCCGGGACAGGGACTGAAAAACTGTTTTTT.